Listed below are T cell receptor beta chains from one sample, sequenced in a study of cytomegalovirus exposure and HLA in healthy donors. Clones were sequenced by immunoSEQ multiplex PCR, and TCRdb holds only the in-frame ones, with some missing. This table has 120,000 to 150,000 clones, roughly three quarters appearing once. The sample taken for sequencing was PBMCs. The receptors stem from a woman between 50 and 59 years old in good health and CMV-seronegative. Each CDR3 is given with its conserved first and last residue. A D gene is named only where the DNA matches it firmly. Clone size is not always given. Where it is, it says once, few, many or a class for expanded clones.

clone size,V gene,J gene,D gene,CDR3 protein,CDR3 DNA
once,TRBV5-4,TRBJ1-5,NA,CASSFGGGSNQPQHF,TGTGCCAGCAGCTTCGGCGGGGGCTCCAATCAGCCCCAGCATTTT
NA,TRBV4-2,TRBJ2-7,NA,CASSFRLGSSYEQYF,TGTGCCAGCAGCTTCCGACTAGGGAGCTCCTACGAGCAGTACTTC
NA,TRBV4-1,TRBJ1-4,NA,CASTPGGLTGSGTEKLFF,TGCGCCAGCACCCCAGGCGGTTTAACAGGAAGCGGGACTGAAAAACTGTTTTTT
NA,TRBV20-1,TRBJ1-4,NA,CSAPGGEKLFF,TGCAGTGCTCCCGGGGGGGAGAAACTGTTTTTT
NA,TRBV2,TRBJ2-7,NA,CASCSGAPYEQYF,TGTGCCAGCTGTAGCGGCGCTCCCTACGAGCAGTACTTC
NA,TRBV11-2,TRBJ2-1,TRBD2,CASSSRTSGGALQFF,TGTGCCAGCAGCTCGAGGACTAGCGGGGGGGCCTTGCAGTTCTTC
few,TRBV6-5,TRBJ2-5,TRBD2,CASSYSGTSGGETQYF,TGTGCCAGCAGTTACTCCGGGACTAGCGGGGGGGAGACCCAGTACTTC
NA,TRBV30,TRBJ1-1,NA,CAWSVQTVEAFF,TGTGCCTGGAGTGTACAGACGGTTGAAGCTTTCTTT
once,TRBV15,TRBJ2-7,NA,CATSSDTQLDEQYF,TGTGCCACCAGCTCGGACACCCAGCTCGACGAGCAGTACTTC
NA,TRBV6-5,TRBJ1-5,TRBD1,CASRDRGFSNQPQHF,TGTGCCAGCAGGGACAGGGGGTTTAGCAATCAGCCCCAGCATTTT
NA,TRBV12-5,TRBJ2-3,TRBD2,CASGLENSPGLAMYRGSSQYF,TGTGCTAGTGGTTTGGAAAATTCCCCGGGACTAGCGATGTATAGAGGATCCTCGCAGTATTTT
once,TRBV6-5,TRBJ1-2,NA,CASRQTGTRGYTF,TGTGCCAGCAGGCAAACAGGGACCCGTGGCTACACCTTC
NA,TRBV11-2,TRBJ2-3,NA,CASSTTTELYTQYF,TGTGCCAGCAGTACTACGACAGAACTTTATACGCAGTATTTT
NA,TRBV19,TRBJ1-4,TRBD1,CASSNTRTGLNEKLFF,TGTGCCAGTAGTAACACAAGGACAGGATTAAATGAAAAACTGTTTTTT
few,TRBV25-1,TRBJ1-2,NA,CASNLGVDGVDGYTF,TGTGCCAGCAACCTCGGGGTGGATGGAGTGGATGGCTACACCTTC
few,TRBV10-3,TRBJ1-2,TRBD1,CAISVRDRAYGYTF,TGTGCCATCAGTGTCCGGGACAGGGCATATGGCTACACCTTC
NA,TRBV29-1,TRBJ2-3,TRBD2,CSVYAASGDTDTQYF,TGCAGCGTTTACGCGGCTAGCGGGGACACAGATACGCAGTATTTT
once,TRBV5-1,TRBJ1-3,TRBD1,CASSRPGTGASGNTIYF,TGCGCCAGCAGCCGCCCCGGGACAGGGGCCTCTGGAAACACCATATATTTT
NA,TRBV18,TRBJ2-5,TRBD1,CASSHDREETQYF,TGTGCCAGCTCCCACGACAGGGAAGAGACCCAGTACTTC
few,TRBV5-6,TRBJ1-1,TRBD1,CASSFSDREHTEAFF,TGTGCCAGCAGCTTCTCTGACAGGGAACACACTGAAGCTTTCTTT
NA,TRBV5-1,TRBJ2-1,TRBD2,CASSQSRDYRGNEQFF,TGCGCCAGCAGCCAATCCCGGGACTACCGCGGGAATGAGCAGTTCTTC
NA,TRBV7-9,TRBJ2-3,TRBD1,CASSLAVTGTDTQYF,TGTGCCAGCAGCTTAGCCGTGACAGGGACAGATACGCAGTATTTT
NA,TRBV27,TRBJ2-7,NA,CASSPTYEQYF,TGTGCCAGCAGCCCGACTTACGAGCAGTACTTC
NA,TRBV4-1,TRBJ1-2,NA,CASSQGRNIYGYTF,TGCGCCAGCAGCCAAGGCAGGAATATCTATGGCTACACCTTC
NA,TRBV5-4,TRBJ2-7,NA,CASSDDRLSYEQYF,TGTGCCAGCAGCGACGACAGATTGTCCTACGAGCAGTACTTC
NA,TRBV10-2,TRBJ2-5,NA,CASSVALTEEYQETQYF,TGCGCCAGCAGTGTCGCGTTGACAGAAGAGTACCAAGAGACCCAGTACTTC
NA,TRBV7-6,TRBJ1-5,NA,CASSGGNNQPQHF,TGTGCCAGCTCGGGGGGCAACAATCAGCCCCAGCATTTT
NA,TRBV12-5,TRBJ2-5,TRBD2,CASGLVAGGFEETQYF,TGTGCTAGTGGTTTGGTGGCGGGGGGCTTCGAAGAGACCCAGTACTTC
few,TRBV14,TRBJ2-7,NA,CASSHPGAQGESGLYEQYF,TGTGCCAGCAGCCACCCGGGAGCGCAAGGGGAGTCTGGGCTCTACGAGCAGTACTTC
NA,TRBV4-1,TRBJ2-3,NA,CASSQAPGGTDTQYF,TGCGCCAGCAGCCAAGCACCGGGGGGCACAGATACGCAGTATTTT
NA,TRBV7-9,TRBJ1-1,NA,CASSLGFRSTEAFF,TGTGCCAGCAGCTTAGGATTCCGGAGCACTGAAGCTTTCTTT
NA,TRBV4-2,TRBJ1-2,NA,CASSQDRGSPNYGYTF,TGTGCCAGCAGCCAAGATAGGGGCAGCCCTAACTATGGCTACACCTTC
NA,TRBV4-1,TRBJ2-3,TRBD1,CASSTTLTGSTDTQYF,TGCGCCAGCAGCACGACTCTGACAGGGAGCACAGATACGCAGTATTTT
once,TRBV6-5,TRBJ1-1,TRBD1,CASRFDRETGEAFF,TGTGCCAGCAGGTTCGACAGGGAAACTGGTGAAGCTTTCTTT
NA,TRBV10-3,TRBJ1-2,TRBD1,CAIRGGTGYGYTF,TGTGCCATCAGAGGAGGGACAGGGTATGGCTACACCTTC
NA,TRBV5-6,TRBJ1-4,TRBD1,CASSHPGTANEKLFF,TGTGCCAGCAGCCACCCCGGGACAGCTAATGAAAAACTGTTTTTT
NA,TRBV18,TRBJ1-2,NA,CASSRTAGSGGGGYTF,TGTGCCAGCTCACGCACGGCGGGTTCAGGCGGTGGTGGCTACACCTTC
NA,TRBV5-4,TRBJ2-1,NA,CASSLTSGSYNEQFF,TGTGCCAGCAGCTTGACCTCAGGCTCCTACAATGAGCAGTTCTTC
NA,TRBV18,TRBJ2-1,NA,CASSEGQPSSYNEQFF,TGTGCCAGCTCAGAGGGACAACCAAGCTCCTACAATGAGCAGTTCTTC
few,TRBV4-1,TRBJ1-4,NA,CASSQGPGATNEKLFF,TGCGCCAGCAGCCAAGGGCCTGGTGCAACTAATGAAAAACTGTTTTTT
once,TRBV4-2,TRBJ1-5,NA,CASSQGVGGGQGNQPQHF,TGTGCCAGCAGCCAAGGTGTTGGGGGAGGTCAGGGCAATCAGCCCCAGCATTTT
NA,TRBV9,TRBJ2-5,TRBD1,CASSVMGQGGQETQYF,TGTGCCAGCAGCGTAATGGGACAGGGGGGACAAGAGACCCAGTACTTC
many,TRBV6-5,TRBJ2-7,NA,CASSYSGEYEQYF,TGTGCCAGCAGTTACTCAGGGGAATACGAGCAGTACTTC
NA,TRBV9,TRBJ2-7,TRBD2,CASSVGAGTSGSYYEQYF,TGTGCCAGCAGCGTAGGGGCAGGGACTAGCGGGAGCTACTACGAGCAGTACTTC
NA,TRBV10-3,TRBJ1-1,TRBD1,CAISEQRGRNTEAFF,TGTGCCATCAGTGAGCAGAGGGGGCGGAACACTGAAGCTTTCTTT
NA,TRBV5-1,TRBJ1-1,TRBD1,CASSSTAAGQGAEAFF,TGCGCCAGCAGCTCGACCGCGGCCGGACAGGGGGCTGAAGCTTTCTTT
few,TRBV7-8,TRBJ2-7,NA,CASSDRDTYGEQYF,TGTGCCAGCAGCGACCGGGACACCTATGGCGAGCAGTACTTC
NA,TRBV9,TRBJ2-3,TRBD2,CASSVAGGGVIGADTQYF,TGTGCCAGCAGCGTAGCGGGCGGGGGGGTAATTGGGGCAGATACGCAGTATTTT
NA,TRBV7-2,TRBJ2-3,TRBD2,CASSPGTSGGGTDTQYF,TGTGCCAGCAGCCCTGGGACTAGCGGGGGGGGCACAGATACGCAGTATTTT
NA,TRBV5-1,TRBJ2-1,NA,CASSLVTGDEQFF,TGCGCCAGCAGCTTAGTGACGGGGGATGAGCAGTTCTTC
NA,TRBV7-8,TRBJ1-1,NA,CASSLYGGMNTEAFF,TGTGCCAGCAGCTTATATGGCGGAATGAACACTGAAGCTTTCTTT
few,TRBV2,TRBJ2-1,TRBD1,CASRPGQALEQFF,TGTGCCAGCAGACCCGGACAGGCCCTGGAGCAGTTCTTC
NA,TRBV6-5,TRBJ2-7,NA,CASSYGSGAGGYEQYF,TGTGCCAGCAGTTACGGATCGGGGGCCGGGGGGTACGAGCAGTACTTC
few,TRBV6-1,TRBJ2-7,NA,CASSWTGLSSYEQYF,TGTGCCAGCAGTTGGACTGGACTTAGCTCCTACGAGCAGTACTTC